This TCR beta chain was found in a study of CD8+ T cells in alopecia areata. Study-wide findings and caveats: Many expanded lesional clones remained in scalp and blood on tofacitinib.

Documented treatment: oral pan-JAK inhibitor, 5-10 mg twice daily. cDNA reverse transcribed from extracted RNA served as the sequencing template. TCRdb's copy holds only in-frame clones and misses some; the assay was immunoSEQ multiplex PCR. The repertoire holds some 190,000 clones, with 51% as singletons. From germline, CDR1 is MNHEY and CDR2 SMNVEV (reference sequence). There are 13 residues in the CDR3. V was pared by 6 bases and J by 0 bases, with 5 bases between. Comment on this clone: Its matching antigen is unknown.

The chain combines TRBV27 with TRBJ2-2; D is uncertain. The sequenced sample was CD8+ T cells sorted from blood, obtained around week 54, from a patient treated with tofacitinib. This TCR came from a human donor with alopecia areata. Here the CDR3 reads CASSKTNTGELFF. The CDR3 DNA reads TGTGCCAGCAGCAAGACGAACACCGGGGAGCTGTTTTTT.